Each of the 26 T cell receptor beta chains below was sequenced from the same sample in a study of low-dose radiotherapy and immunotherapy resistance in tumors. The time point: before trial treatment. Both TCRalpha and TCRbeta chains were reverse transcribed with V-gene-specific primers. Both a constant-region primer and a V-primer adapter served to amplify TCRs across 20 to 25 PCR cycles. TCRdb re-derived calls from the reads in MiXCR, one entry per CDR3 protein. The sample has tens of thousands of distinct CDR3 sequences; 20% to 25% are singletons. Specimen: PBMCs, collected before treatment. These receptors all come from a male donor with prostate cancer.

Ten or more counts support this clonotype. The chain couples TRBV7-3 to TRBJ1-1; 7 positions match TRBD1. The CDR3 consists of 13 residues. J was trimmed by 5 bases and V by 5 bases; bases with no gene match: 5. Germline CDR1 SGHTA, CDR2 FQGTGA. The CDR3 DNA follows: TGTGCCAGCAGCCCCAGGGGGTATACTGAAGCTTTCTTT. Translating gives CASSPRGYTEAFF.

This clonotype was counted only a few times. It may be a read error: a sequence one base away is much more abundant. Here the CDR3 reads CASSQEGKGLFF. The CDR3 bases are TGTGCCAGCAGCCAAGAAGGGAAAGGGCTGTTCTTC. The chain has TRBV4-2 and TRBJ2-1; D gene uncertain. Germline values: CDR1 LGHNA, CDR2 YNFKEQ. The V and J ends lost 0 bases and 15 bases respectively, with 12 bases between them. The CDR3 runs 12 residues.

This clonotype was observed at least ten times. The CDR3 coding sequence is TGCAGTGCTAGACTAGGGAGCGAGCAGTACTTC. Encoded protein: CSARLGSEQYF. The rearrangement links TRBV20-1 to TRBJ2-7; weak D call: TRBD2 (5 bases). The CDR3 runs to 11 residues. The V and J ends lost 2 bases and 6 bases respectively, with 8 bases between them. The germline CDR1 and CDR2 sequences are DFQATT and SNEGSKA (reference sequence).

This clonotype was seen at least ten times. The chain is built from TRBV2 and TRBJ1-2, with D possibly matching TRBD1 (6 bases). V was clipped by 6 bases and J by 4 bases, with 21 bases between them. The CDR3 contains 16 residues. CDR1 is SNHLY and CDR2 is FYNNEI in the germline V gene. The CDR3 nucleotides are TGTGCCAGCAGGGGGGCAGCGGGGGACGGGATCTATGGCTACACCTTC. Amino acids: CASRGAAGDGIYGYTF. Together with reference TRBV2 and TRBJ1-2, the CDR3 gives the full variable domain: EPEVTQTPSHQVTQMGQEVILRCVPISNHLYFYWYRQILGQKVEFLVSFYNNEISEKSEIFDDQFSVERPDGSNFTLKIRSTKLEDSAMYFCASRGAAGDGIYGYTFGSGTRLTVV.

Ten or more counts support this clonotype. The rearrangement uses TRBV28 and TRBJ2-3; 8 nucleotides line up with TRBD1. This CDR3 spans 14 amino acids. The ends lost 4 bases at V and 5 bases at J; junction bases unmatched: 5. Germline V gene sequence: CDR1 MDHEN, CDR2 SYDVKM. DNA for the CDR3: TGTGCCAGCAGTTCCAGGGGGCGAGGAGATACGCAGTATTTT. Translated, it gives CASSSRGRGDTQYF. Full variable domain (missing parts from reference TRBV28 and TRBJ2-3): DVKVTQSSRYLVKRTGEKVFLECVQDMDHENMFWYRQDPGLGLRLIYFSYDVKMKEKGDIPEGYSVSREKKERFSLILESASTNQTSMYLCASSSRGRGDTQYFGPGTRLTVL.

Note on this clonotype: This likely stems from a read error, as it lies one base from a far larger clone. The chain has TRBV6-8 and TRBJ1-1, with D uncertain. Trimming removed 6 bases from V and 1 base from J, with 12 bases in between. The germline gives CDR1 MNHGY, CDR2 SAAAGT. The CDR3 runs 14 residues. As DNA, the CDR3 is TGTGCCAGCAGCAAACGGACGACGAACACTGAAGCTTTCTTT. It encodes CASSKRTTNTEAFF.

This clonotype was seen repeatedly, ten times or more. The genes are TRBV7-2 and TRBJ1-5; 7 nucleotides align to TRBD1. Germline values: CDR1 SGHTA, CDR2 FQGNSA. The CDR3 covers 14 residues. With V trimmed by 7 bases and J by 4 bases, 7 bases remained unmatched. The CDR3 is CASNQGQPNQPQHF. In nucleotides, the CDR3 is TGTGCCAGCAACCAGGGACAGCCGAATCAGCCCCAGCATTTT.

The gene calls are TRBV12-3 or TRBV12-4 and TRBJ2-2; the D is unclear. The CDR3 is 13 amino acids. V lost 6 bases to trimming and J lost 5 bases, with 10 bases between them. DNA for the CDR3: TGTGCCAGCAGGGGCTTCTTGACCGGGGAGCTGTTTTTT. Translating gives CASRGFLTGELFF.

This clonotype has ten or more counts. The chain links TRBV30 to TRBJ2-1; D gene unclear. The germline gives CDR1 GTSNPN, CDR2 SVGIG (reference sequence). The CDR3 extends over 11 amino acids. Trimming left V 4 bases short and J 6 bases short, with 7 bases between. The CDR3 protein is CAWTQGNEQFF. The CDR3 DNA sequence: TGTGCCTGGACACAAGGCAATGAGCAGTTCTTC.

Many counts were recorded for this clonotype. The chain links TRBV19 to TRBJ2-1; 7 bases align to TRBD1. The J segment lost 4 bases and the V segment lost 6 bases, leaving 6 bases of the junction unmatched. This CDR3 spans 14 amino acids. Germline lookup yields CDR1 LNHDA and CDR2 SQIVND (reference sequence). CDR3 region: CASRTGATYNEQFF. CDR3 coding DNA: TGTGCCAGTAGAACAGGGGCAACGTACAATGAGCAGTTCTTC. The full variable domain, its missing parts supplied by reference TRBV19 and TRBJ2-1, is DGGITQSPKYLFRKEGQNVTLSCEQNLNHDAMYWYRQDPGQGLRLIYYSQIVNDFQKGDIAEGYSVSREKKESFPLTVTSAQKNPTAFYLCASRTGATYNEQFFGPGTRLTVL.

This clonotype was seen many times. This chain uses TRBV18 with TRBJ2-5; the match to TRBD1 covers 7 bases. The ends lost 6 bases at V and 2 bases at J; junction bases unmatched: 3. This CDR3 has 13 residues. Germline V gene lookup returns CDR1 KGHSH and CDR2 LQKENI. Here the CDR3 DNA reads TGTGCCAGCTCCCGGGACAGTCAAGAGACCCAGTACTTC. Translated: CASSRDSQETQYF.

Many counts were recorded for this clonotype. The chain carries TRBV29-1 and TRBJ2-7; 11 bases line up with TRBD1. Per the germline V gene, CDR1 is SQVTM and CDR2 is ANQGSEA. This CDR3 is 14 amino acids long. V was clipped by 7 bases and J by 1 base; unmatched bases: 6. CDR3 amino acids: CSGRTGGGSYEQYF. In DNA form, the CDR3 reads TGCAGCGGGAGGACAGGGGGCGGTTCCTACGAGCAGTACTTC.

This clonotype was counted ten times or more. The V gene is TRBV6-2 or TRBV6-3, the J gene TRBJ2-5, with D perhaps TRBD1 (6 bases). Per germline, CDR1 MNHEY and CDR2 SVGEGT. This CDR3 contains 15 residues. Trimming shortened V by 5 bases and J by 2 bases, and 15 bases separated the two germline ends. The CDR3 bases are TGTGCCAGCAGTAGGCCACCCGGGACACAAGAGACCCAGTACTTC. It is translated as CASSRPPGTQETQYF.

The sample holds many counts of this clonotype. The J gene is TRBJ2-7, the V gene TRBV7-9; 8 nucleotides match TRBD2. The CDR3 has 15 residues. From germline, CDR1 is SEHNR and CDR2 FQNEAQ (reference sequence). The V segment lost 1 base and the J segment 5 bases; nucleotides outside the gene matches: 7. CDR3 amino acids: CASSLGVSGIDEQYF. CDR3 bases: TGTGCCAGCAGCTTAGGGGTTAGCGGGATTGACGAGCAGTACTTC.

The rearrangement links TRBV5-1 to TRBJ2-2; D is undetermined. CDR1 is SGHRS, CDR2 YFSETQ, per germline. This CDR3 is built from 15 residues. With 0 bases removed from V and 3 bases from J, the gap between germline ends came to 9 bases. CDR3 in DNA: TGCGCCAGCAGCTTGGCCCGCGGTTACACCGGGGAGCTGTTTTTT. This sequence encodes CASSLARGYTGELFF.

Worth noting for this clonotype: The junction shows a germline mismatch at one end, possibly a read error. The rearrangement joins TRBV11-2 to TRBJ2-3, with D perhaps matching TRBD1 (7 bases). In germline, CDR1 is SGHAT, CDR2 FQNNGV. This CDR3 spans 15 amino acids. The CDR3 loop is CASSSGGRGTDTQYF. CDR3 DNA sequence: TGTGCAAGCAGCTCAGGGGGGCGCGGCACAGATACGCAGTATTTT.

This clonotype was detected many times. The chain joins TRBV24-1 to TRBJ2-1, with 7 nucleotides matching TRBD2. CDR1 is KGHDR, CDR2 SFDVKD, per germline. V dropped 3 bases and J dropped 6; count of bases not matched to a gene: 1. The CDR3 covers 13 residues. CDR3 amino acids: CATSDGRANEQFF. DNA of the CDR3: TGTGCCACCAGTGATGGGAGGGCCAATGAGCAGTTCTTC.

As for this clonotype: The missing conserved phenylalanine or tryptophan at the end of this CDR3 makes a read error likely. The gene calls are TRBV27 and TRBJ2-1; no reliable D call. The germline V gene encodes CDR1 MNHEY and CDR2 SMNVEV (reference sequence). This CDR3 comprises 12 residues. The V end was cut by 3 bases, the J end by 4 bases, with 4 bases between. The CDR3: CASSFGYNEQFS. The CDR3 region has the DNA TGTGCCAGCAGTTTCGGATACAATGAGCAGTTCTCC.

This clonotype has at least ten counts. The chain uses TRBV6-5 and TRBJ1-2; no clear D. CDR3 length equals 16 residues. CDR1 MNHEY and CDR2 SVGAGI come from the germline V gene. The germline V and J ends were trimmed by 0 bases and 0 bases, with 11 bases remaining between them. In nucleotides, the CDR3 is TGTGCCAGCAGTTACTCGTGGAATGTTCCTAACTATGGCTACACCTTC. This encodes CASSYSWNVPNYGYTF.

This clonotype was detected many times. DNA of the CDR3: TGTGCCAGCAGCCAAGAACAGGGGGCCACTGAAGCTTTCTTT. This translates into CASSQEQGATEAFF. The chain couples TRBV4-2 to TRBJ1-1; 9 nucleotides align to TRBD1. CDR3 length equals 14 residues. With 0 bases clipped from V and 4 bases from J, the junction kept 0 bases outside the gene matches. Germline V gives CDR1 LGHNA, CDR2 YNFKEQ.

This clonotype occurred many times. This rearrangement joins TRBV3-1 to TRBJ2-3; the match to TRBD1 covers 9 bases. Losses at the gene ends were 4 bases for V and 2 bases for J; bases not matched to a gene: 4. There are 15 residues in the CDR3. Germline V gene data show CDR1 as LGHDT and CDR2 as YNNKEL (reference sequence). The CDR3 loop is CASSPRTGATDTQYF. As DNA, the CDR3 is TGTGCCAGCAGCCCACGGACAGGGGCCACAGATACGCAGTATTTT.

Many counts were recorded for this clonotype. This chain links TRBV10-1 with TRBJ2-1; 16 nucleotides align to TRBD2. Looked up from germline, CDR1 is WNHNN and CDR2 is SYGVQD (reference sequence). V gave up 0 bases and J gave up 0 bases; unmatched junction bases: 5. This CDR3 has 20 amino acids. The DNA for the CDR3 is TGCGCCAGCAGTGAGTCTGAGGGACTAGCGGGGGGGCCCTCCTACAATGAGCAGTTCTTC. Translating gives CASSESEGLAGGPSYNEQFF.

This clonotype turned up a few times. V is TRBV13 and J is TRBJ2-2; 8 bases are shared with TRBD1. CDR3 size: 14 residues. Germline assignment: CDR1 PRHDT and CDR2 FYEKMQ (reference sequence). The V and J ends lost 7 bases and 4 bases, in that order; junction bases with no gene match: 5. CDR3 loop: CASTLRGRTGELFF. The CDR3 region has the DNA TGTGCCAGCACACTCAGGGGGCGCACCGGGGAGCTGTTTTTT. Variable domain in full (rest from reference TRBV13 and TRBJ2-2): AAGVIQSPRHLIKEKRETATLKCYPIPRHDTVYWYQQGPGQDPQFLISFYEKMQSDKGSIPDRFSAQQFSDYHSELNMSSLELGDSALYFCASTLRGRTGELFFGEGSRLTVL.

This clonotype was found many times. The chain combines TRBV28 with TRBJ2-7, with 9 bases that match TRBD1. Germline V gene data show CDR1 as MDHEN and CDR2 as SYDVKM. This CDR3 has 15 residues. With V trimmed by 1 base and J by 4 bases, 5 bases remained unmatched. The CDR3 reads CASSLLGDRAYEQYF. CDR3 nucleotides: TGTGCCAGCAGTTTATTAGGGGACAGGGCATACGAGCAGTACTTC.

Ten or more counts support this clonotype. The chain is built from TRBV6-2 or TRBV6-3 and TRBJ1-5, with 8 bases that match TRBD1. The V segment lost 3 bases and the J segment 4 bases; nucleotides outside the gene matches: 11. Germline CDR1 is MNHEY and CDR2 is SVGEGT. The CDR3 sequence is 17 residues long. CDR3 bases: TGTGCCAGCAGTTATAGAGTAACAGGGGGACTGAATCAGCCCCAGCATTTT. It is translated as CASSYRVTGGLNQPQHF.

This clonotype was found many times. V gene TRBV6-2 or TRBV6-3 combines with J gene TRBJ2-2, with D tentatively TRBD1 or TRBD2 (6 bases each). The CDR3 length is 14 residues. V was cut by 7 bases and J by 0 bases, with 9 bases left in between. Per germline, CDR1 MNHEY and CDR2 SVGEGT. CDR3 protein: CASTGGPNTGELFF. The CDR3 nucleotides are TGTGCCAGCACCGGGGGCCCGAACACCGGGGAGCTGTTTTTT.